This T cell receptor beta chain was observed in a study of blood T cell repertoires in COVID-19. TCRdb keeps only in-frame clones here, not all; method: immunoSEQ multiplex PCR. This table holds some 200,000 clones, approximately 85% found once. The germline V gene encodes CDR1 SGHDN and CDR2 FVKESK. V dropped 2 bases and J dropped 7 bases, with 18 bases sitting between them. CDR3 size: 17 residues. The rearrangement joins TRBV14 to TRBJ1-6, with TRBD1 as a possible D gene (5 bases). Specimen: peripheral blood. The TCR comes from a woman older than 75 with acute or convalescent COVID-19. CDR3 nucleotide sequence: TGTGCCAGCAGCCAATCCCTAGGGGCAGGAGGGAATTCACCCCTCCACTTT. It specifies CASSQSLGAGGNSPLHF.